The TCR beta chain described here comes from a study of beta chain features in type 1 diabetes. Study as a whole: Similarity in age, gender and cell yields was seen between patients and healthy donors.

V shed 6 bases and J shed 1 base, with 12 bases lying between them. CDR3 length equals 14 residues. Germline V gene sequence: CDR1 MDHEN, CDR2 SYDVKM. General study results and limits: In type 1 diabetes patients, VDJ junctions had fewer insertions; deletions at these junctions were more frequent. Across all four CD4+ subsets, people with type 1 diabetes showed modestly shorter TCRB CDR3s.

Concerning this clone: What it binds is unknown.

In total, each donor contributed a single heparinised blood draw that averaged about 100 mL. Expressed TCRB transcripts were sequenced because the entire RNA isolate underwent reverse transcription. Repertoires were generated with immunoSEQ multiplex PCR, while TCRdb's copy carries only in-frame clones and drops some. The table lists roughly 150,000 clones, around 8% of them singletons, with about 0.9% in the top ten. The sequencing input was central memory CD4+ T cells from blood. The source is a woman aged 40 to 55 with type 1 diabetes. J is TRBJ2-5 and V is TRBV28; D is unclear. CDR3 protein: CASSPLTFQETQYF. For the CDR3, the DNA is TGTGCCAGCAGCCCTCTAACCTTCCAAGAGACCCAGTACTTC.